Listed below are T cell receptor beta chains from one sample, sequenced in a study of T-cell memory formation after mild COVID-19. Each CDR3 protein is one row after TCRdb ran MiXCR on the 5' RACE reads. The sample lists about 180,000 distinct CDR3 sequences; about 18% were seen once. Sequenced sample: PBMCs or a T cell subset sorted from them (not recorded which). These receptors all stem from a man aged 18 to 29 who had mild COVID-19 (a few samples of this study predate the infection). Cell type and time point are not known. The CDR3 runs from the conserved cysteine through the conserved F or W. D genes are given only for firm matches. The listing skips clone size in some rows; elsewhere it reads once, few, many or a size class.

j_call	d_call	v_call	clone_size	cdr3_nt	cdr3_aa
TRBJ2-5	TRBD2	TRBV4-1	NA	TGCGCCAGCAGCCAGAGGGGACTAGCGGGGGACGGAGAGACCCAGTACTTC	CASSQRGLAGDGETQYF
TRBJ2-5	NA	TRBV24-1	few	TGTGCCACCAGTGATGCGAAGGGCGAACAAGAGACCCAGTACTTC	CATSDAKGEQETQYF
TRBJ2-3	TRBD2	TRBV12-3/TRBV12-4	NA	TGTGCCAGCAGTTCAGTAGCGGGGGGCACAGATACGCAGTATTTT	CASSSVAGGTDTQYF
TRBJ2-5	NA	TRBV5-8	NA	TGTGCCAACCCGGGACATCTAGGGGAGACCCAGTACTTC	CANPGHLGETQYF
TRBJ2-3	NA	TRBV5-1	few	TGCGCCAGCAGCTTGGACAGGGTGCTGGATACGCAGTATTTT	CASSLDRVLDTQYF
TRBJ1-1	TRBD1	TRBV24-1	NA	TGTGCCACCAGTGCGGGACAGGGCCCTGAAGCTTTCTTT	CATSAGQGPEAFF
TRBJ2-7	NA	TRBV10-3	NA	TGTGCCATCAGTGAAGGGTTGAGCTCCTACGAGCAGTACTTC	CAISEGLSSYEQYF
TRBJ1-5	TRBD1	TRBV24-1	NA	TGTGCCACCAGTGAGGCCGGGACAGATAATCAGCCCCAGCATTTT	CATSEAGTDNQPQHF
TRBJ2-1	TRBD2	TRBV7-8	NA	TGTGCCAGCAGCTTAGTAGCGGGGGGGCGCAATGAGCAGTTCTTC	CASSLVAGGRNEQFF
TRBJ2-1	NA	TRBV7-6	NA	TGTGCCAGCAGCTTTCCAGGGGCATCTCACAATGAGCAGTTCTTC	CASSFPGASHNEQFF
TRBJ2-1	NA	TRBV5-1	few	TGCGCCAGCAGCTTGGCAGGGGCAGAATCTAATGAGCAGTTCTTC	CASSLAGAESNEQFF
TRBJ2-3	TRBD2	TRBV29-1	few	TGCAGCGTGCGGACTAGCTCGAATACGCAGTATTTT	CSVRTSSNTQYF
TRBJ1-5	NA	TRBV6-2/TRBV6-3	NA	TGTGCCAGCAGTTACAGTGCCCAGCCCCAGCATTTT	CASSYSAQPQHF
TRBJ1-1	NA	TRBV10-3	NA	TGTGCCATCAGTGGACAGGCAAACACTGAAGCTTTCTTT	CAISGQANTEAFF
TRBJ2-5	NA	TRBV7-3	few	TGTGCCAGCAGCTTAGAGGTCGGGGAGACCCAGTACTTC	CASSLEVGETQYF
TRBJ2-5	NA	TRBV7-2	few	TGTGCCACCGCGGGGACTGCCCAAGAGACCCAGTACTTC	CATAGTAQETQYF
TRBJ1-5	NA	TRBV20-1	NA	TGCAGCGGAGGGGGGGGCAATCAGCCCCAGCATTTT	CSGGGGNQPQHF
TRBJ2-5	TRBD2	TRBV12-3/TRBV12-4	few	TGTGCCAGCAGTTTTGCTAGCGGGGCCATCCAAGAGACCCAGTACTTC	CASSFASGAIQETQYF
TRBJ2-5	TRBD2	TRBV5-1	few	TGCGCCAGCAGCTTTGGGCTAACCGGGACTAGCCCGTCGGAGACCCAGTACTTC	CASSFGLTGTSPSETQYF
TRBJ2-1	NA	TRBV4-3	NA	TGCGCCAGCAGCCAAGACGGGAGCTCCTACAATGAGCAGTTCTTC	CASSQDGSSYNEQFF
TRBJ2-4	NA	TRBV4-1	few	TGCGCCAGCAGCCAAGTAGGGCGGTACGTTGGAAACATTCAGTACTTC	CASSQVGRYVGNIQYF
TRBJ1-6	TRBD1	TRBV11-2	few	TGTGCCAGCAGCAGACGGACAGGGGCGGATTCACCCCTCCACTTT	CASSRRTGADSPLHF
TRBJ2-1	TRBD1	TRBV6-5	NA	TGTGCCAGCAGACCCGGGACAGGGGAAAATGAGCAGTTCTTC	CASRPGTGENEQFF
TRBJ2-7	NA	TRBV7-2	few	TGTGCCAGCAGCTCCTCTGTGGGTTTCTACGAGCAGTACTTC	CASSSSVGFYEQYF